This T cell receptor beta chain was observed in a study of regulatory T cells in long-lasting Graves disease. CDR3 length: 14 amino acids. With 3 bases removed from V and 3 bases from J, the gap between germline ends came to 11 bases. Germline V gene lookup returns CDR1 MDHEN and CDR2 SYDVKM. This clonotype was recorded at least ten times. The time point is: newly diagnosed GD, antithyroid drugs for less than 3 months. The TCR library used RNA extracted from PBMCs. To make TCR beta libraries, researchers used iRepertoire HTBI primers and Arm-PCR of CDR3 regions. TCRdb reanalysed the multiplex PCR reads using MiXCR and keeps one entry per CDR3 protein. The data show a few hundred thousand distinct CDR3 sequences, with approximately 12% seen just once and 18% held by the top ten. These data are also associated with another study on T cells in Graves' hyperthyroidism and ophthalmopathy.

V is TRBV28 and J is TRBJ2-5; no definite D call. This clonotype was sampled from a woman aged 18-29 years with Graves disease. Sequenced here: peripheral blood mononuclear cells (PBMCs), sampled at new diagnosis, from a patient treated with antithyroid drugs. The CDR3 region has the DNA TGTGCCAGCAGTTTCGGGCAGATTAAAGAGACCCAGTACTTC. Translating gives CASSFGQIKETQYF.